This T cell receptor beta chain originates from a study of blood T cells in healthy people across ages. Findings and limits, study-wide: In the absence of known donor CMV status, changes in expanded clonotypes were possibly confounded.

On this clonotype itself: Its antigen is not identified.

The use of a sample-barcoded 5' primer and a J-beta primer mix characterized a second PCR of about 6 to 11 cycles. Tagging of each cDNA molecule was performed by a template-switch adaptor with 12 random nucleotides. TCRdb used MiXCR to reprocess the 5' RACE reads, holding one entry per CDR3 protein. Of about 830,000 distinct CDR3 sequences in the sample, around 62% were seen once. Donors ranged from roughly 6 to 95 years old and were healthy Caucasians in Russia. Every participating donor contributed about 10 milliliters of peripheral blood through a draw. With 6 bases clipped from V and 4 bases from J, the junction kept 12 bases outside the gene matches. The CDR3 contains 15 residues. Germline V CDR1 and CDR2: MDHEN, SYDVKM.

The chain couples TRBV28 to TRBJ2-7, with 7 nucleotides matching TRBD1. The specimen was blood. The sequence was obtained from a man in his thirties or forties in good health. CDR3 sequence reads: CASSSTGQGEYEQYF. Here the CDR3 DNA reads TGTGCCAGCAGCTCAACAGGGCAGGGGGAATACGAGCAGTACTTC.